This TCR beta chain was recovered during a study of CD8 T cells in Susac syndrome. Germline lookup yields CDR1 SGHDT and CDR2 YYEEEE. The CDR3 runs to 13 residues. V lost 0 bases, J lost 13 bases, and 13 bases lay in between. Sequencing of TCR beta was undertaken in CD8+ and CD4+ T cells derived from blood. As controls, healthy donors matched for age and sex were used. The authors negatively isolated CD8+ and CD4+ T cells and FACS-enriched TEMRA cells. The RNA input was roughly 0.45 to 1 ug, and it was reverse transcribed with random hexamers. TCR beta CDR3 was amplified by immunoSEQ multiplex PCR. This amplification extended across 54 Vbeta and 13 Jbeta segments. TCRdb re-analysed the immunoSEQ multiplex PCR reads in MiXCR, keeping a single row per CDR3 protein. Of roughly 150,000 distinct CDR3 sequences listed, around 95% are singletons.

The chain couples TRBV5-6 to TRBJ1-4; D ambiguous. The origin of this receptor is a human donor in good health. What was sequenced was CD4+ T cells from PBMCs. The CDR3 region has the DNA TGTGCCAGCAGCTTGGAATTAGGGCGTGGACTGTTTTTT. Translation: CASSLELGRGLFF.